These 14 T cell receptor beta chains were sequenced from one sample in a study of cytomegalovirus exposure and HLA in healthy donors (dated by TCRdb to 2015 to 2018). Library prep was done by the immunoSEQ multiplex PCR assay. For the multiplex PCR, a mixture combining 60 forward primers for TCR Vbeta segments and 13 reverse primers for TCR Jbeta segments was used. TCRdb's version of the immuneACCESS table is confined to in-frame rearrangements and falls short of the full clone set. An unresolved V gene accounts for under half of the shortfall where checked; the remainder is of unknown origin. The sample table records about 140,000 clones; about four fifths of these occur just once. Around 4.1% of the sample belongs to the ten largest clones. The sequenced sample consisted of PBMCs. These receptors all stem from a man aged 35-49 years in good health and CMV-seronegative.

The rearrangement links TRBV7-2 to TRBJ2-5; 9 bases are shared with TRBD2. Germline V gene data show CDR1 as SGHTA and CDR2 as FQGNSA. V dropped 5 bases and J dropped 2; count of bases not matched to a gene: 9. The CDR3 contains 16 residues. The CDR3: CASSPFSGGVQETQYF. As DNA, the CDR3 is TGTGCCAGCAGCCCCTTTAGCGGGGGAGTTCAAGAGACCCAGTACTTC.

In regard to this clone: This sample includes further DNA sequences coding for the same CDR3. The rearrangement links TRBV5-1 to TRBJ2-3; unclear D gene. Trimming removed 4 bases at V and 2 bases at J, with 5 bases between. The CDR3 contains 12 residues. Germline values: CDR1 SGHRS, CDR2 YFSETQ. This CDR3 reads CASSIHTDTQYF. The CDR3 bases are TGCGCCAGCAGCATCCACACAGATACGCAGTATTTT.

The chain combines TRBV25-1 with TRBJ1-2; 7 bases are a match to TRBD1. With V trimmed by 3 bases and J by 4 bases, 8 bases remained unmatched. CDR3 size: 15 residues. The germline V gene has CDR1 MGHDK and CDR2 SYGVNS. CDR3 nucleotides: TGTGCCAGCAGTGATCCGGGACAGAGATTCTATGGCTACACCTTC. As protein: CASSDPGQRFYGYTF.

The chain employs TRBV5-5 and TRBJ1-5; 8 bases fit TRBD1. There are 17 residues in the CDR3. J gave up 1 base and V 2 bases, and 8 bases lay outside the gene matches. Germline CDR1 SGHKS, CDR2 YYEKEE (reference sequence). DNA of the CDR3: TGTGCCAGCAGCTTACACCCCCAGGGGGCAAGCAATCAGCCCCAGCATTTT. Translation gives CASSLHPQGASNQPQHF. The variable domain in full, completed from reference TRBV5-5 and TRBJ1-5, reads DAGVTQSPTHLIKTRGQQVTLRCSPISGHKSVSWYQQVLGQGPQFIFQYYEKEERGRGNFPDRFSARQFPNYSSELNVNALLLGDSALYLCASSLHPQGASNQPQHFGDGTRLSIL.

CDR3 in DNA: TGTGCCAGCAGCTTGGCCGGGAGTCGCAATAATGAAAAACTGTTTTTT. It codes for CASSLAGSRNNEKLFF. The chain uses TRBV5-4 and TRBJ1-4, with no clear D. V lost 0 bases and J 4 bases, leaving 13 bases between the germline ends. Germline V CDR1 and CDR2: SGHNT, YYREEE (reference sequence). The length of the CDR3 is 16 residues. Looking up the rest from reference TRBV5-4 and TRBJ1-4 gives the full variable domain: ETGVTQSPTHLIKTRGQQVTLRCSSQSGHNTVSWYQQALGQGPQFIFQYYREEENGRGNFPPRFSGLQFPNYSSELNVNALELDDSALYLCASSLAGSRNNEKLFFGSGTQLSVL.

The V gene is TRBV27, the J gene TRBJ2-7, with D hard to call. V lost 2 bases and J lost 0, with 8 bases in between. The germline V gene encodes CDR1 MNHEY and CDR2 SMNVEV (reference sequence). This CDR3 contains 14 residues. The CDR3 here is CASSLMRSSYEQYF. CDR3 DNA: TGTGCCAGCAGTTTAATGCGGAGCTCCTACGAGCAGTACTTC.

This clone showed up just once. The genes are TRBV18 and TRBJ1-4, with 8 bases lining up with TRBD1. J gave up 8 bases and V 3 bases, and 5 bases lay outside the gene matches. There are 14 residues in the CDR3. CDR1 and CDR2 from the germline V gene are KGHSH and LQKENI. As DNA, the CDR3 is TGTGCCAGCTCACCCCGGACAGGGAAAGAAAAACTGTTTTTT. Its translation: CASSPRTGKEKLFF.

This sequence joins TRBV19 and TRBJ1-1; D possibly corresponds to TRBD1 (6 bases). The CDR3 contains 14 residues. The ends were cut back, 3 bases at V and 1 base at J, with 9 bases in the middle. Germline CDR1 is LNHDA and CDR2 is SQIVND (reference sequence). CDR3 bases: TGTGCCAGTAGTATCGGACAGCAGAACACTGAAGCTTTCTTT. It encodes CASSIGQQNTEAFF.

This clone was seen only a few times. The V call is TRBV6-5, the J call TRBJ1-2; TRBD1 agrees at 8 bases. Unmatched junction bases numbered 4, after V lost 6 bases and J lost 4 bases. Germline assignment: CDR1 MNHEY and CDR2 SVGAGI. CDR3 length: 13 residues. The CDR3 DNA follows: TGTGCCAGCAGCCAAGACAGGGGCTATGGCTACACCTTC. It yields the protein CASSQDRGYGYTF.

The chain links TRBV7-9 to TRBJ2-2, with D unclear. CDR1 and CDR2 from the germline V gene are SEHNR and FQNEAQ (reference sequence). This CDR3 is built from 15 residues. Trimming shortened V by 5 bases and J by 1 base, and 11 bases separated the two germline ends. Here the CDR3 reads CASSTRLGNTGELFF. The DNA for the CDR3 is TGTGCCAGCAGCACAAGACTGGGGAACACCGGGGAGCTGTTTTTT.

The chain recombines TRBV5-1 with TRBJ2-5; D perhaps matches TRBD1 (5 bases). Deletions cut 2 bases from V and 5 bases from J, with 25 bases between. CDR3 length equals 18 residues. Germline CDR1 and CDR2: SGHRS and YFSETQ. Here the CDR3 reads CASSFPSFAPRGWETQYF. The CDR3 nucleotides read TGCGCCAGCAGCTTTCCCTCCTTCGCCCCTAGGGGTTGGGAGACCCAGTACTTC.

The rearrangement uses TRBV7-2 and TRBJ1-4, with 7 nucleotides matching TRBD1. In germline, CDR1 is SGHTA, CDR2 FQGNSA. There are 14 residues in the CDR3. V dropped 2 bases and J dropped 5; count of bases not matched to a gene: 2. The CDR3 loop is CASSLRGGNEKLFF. The CDR3 DNA is TGTGCCAGCAGCTTAAGAGGGGGCAATGAAAAACTGTTTTTT.

The chain employs TRBV7-8 and TRBJ2-3; TRBD1 aligns across 7 bases. The J segment lost 4 bases and the V segment lost 1 base, leaving 8 bases of the junction unmatched. This CDR3 contains 16 residues. Per germline, CDR1 SGHVS and CDR2 FQNEAQ. The CDR3 sequence: CASSLVDRVGSDTQYF. DNA for the CDR3: TGTGCCAGCAGCTTAGTAGACAGGGTCGGTTCAGATACGCAGTATTTT. The whole variable domain, remainder taken from reference TRBV7-8 and TRBJ2-3, is GAGVSQSPRYKVAKRGQDVALRCDPISGHVSLFWYQQALGQGPEFLTYFQNEAQLDKSGLPSDRFFAERPEGSVSTLKIQRTQQEDSAVYLCASSLVDRVGSDTQYFGPGTRLTVL.

The CDR3 is CASSRGETQYF. The CDR3 DNA reads TGTGCCAGCTCTAGGGGAGAGACCCAGTACTTC. The chain couples TRBV14 to TRBJ2-5, with D perhaps TRBD1 (5 bases). The CDR3 covers 11 residues. Germline V gives CDR1 SGHDN, CDR2 FVKESK. Trimming took 8 bases from V and 4 from J, leaving 8 bases between them.